The 16 T cell receptor beta chains presented below share a single source sample, sequenced in a study of pediatric ulcerative colitis. One to two pinch biopsies were taken from the rectum during colonoscopy. Profiled with immunoSEQ multiplex PCR; TCRdb holds only in-frame clones, not every one. The data show 30,000 to 40,000 clones, roughly 77% seen once. The sequenced sample was gut tissue. These receptors originate from a boy younger than 18 with mild ulcerative colitis.

CDR3 residues: CASSVGYRGGYTF. The CDR3 coding sequence is TGTGCCAGCAGCGTAGGATACAGGGGGGGCTACACCTTC. The V gene is TRBV9, the J gene TRBJ1-2; 8 bases are shared with TRBD1. Germline values: CDR1 SGDLS, CDR2 YYNGEE. The CDR3 contains 13 residues. J was trimmed by 8 bases and V by 0 bases; bases with no gene match: 3.

This sequence joins TRBV10-3 and TRBJ2-7; the D gene is possibly TRBD1 (6 bases). Germline V gene lookup returns CDR1 ENHRY and CDR2 SYGVKD. With 10 bases removed from V and 3 bases from J, the gap between germline ends came to 25 bases. The CDR3 has 16 residues. For the CDR3, the DNA is TGTGCCACTACGGGACAATCTCGGCGCGGGCGCTACGAGCAGTACTTC. Translating gives CATTGQSRRGRYEQYF.

This rearrangement joins TRBV25-1 to TRBJ2-2; D is perhaps TRBD1 (5 bases). Germline CDR1 and CDR2: MGHDK and SYGVNS. The CDR3 length is 14 residues. Trimming pared 0 bases from V and 3 bases from J, leaving 5 bases between. CDR3 bases: TGTGCCAGCAGTGAATACAGGGACACCGGGGAGCTGTTTTTT. As protein: CASSEYRDTGELFF.

The chain joins TRBV5-1 to TRBJ1-2; 7 bases match TRBD1. The germline V gene encodes CDR1 SGHRS and CDR2 YFSETQ. CDR3 length: 13 residues. V dropped 1 base and J dropped 8; count of bases not matched to a gene: 5. The CDR3 DNA reads as TGCGCCAGCAGCTTGTTCACAGGGGAAGGCTACACCTTC. It yields the protein CASSLFTGEGYTF.

A single count supports this clone. V usage is TRBV7-6 and J usage is TRBJ1-5; D unresolved. The CDR3 is 13 residues long. V was clipped by 4 bases and J by 11 bases, with 15 bases between them. The germline V gene encodes CDR1 SGHVS and CDR2 FNYEAQ. CDR3 sequence (DNA): TGTGCCAGCAGCTATGGCCCCTTCCAGGCCCAGCATTTT. Amino acid sequence: CASSYGPFQAQHF. Supplemented by reference TRBV7-6 and TRBJ1-5, the full variable domain reads GAGVSQSPRYKVTKRGQDVALRCDPISGHVSLYWYRQALGQGPEFLTYFNYEAQQDKSGLPNDRFSAERPEGSISTLTIQRTEQRDSAMYRCASSYGPFQAQHFGDGTRLSIL.

This chain connects TRBV5-6 to TRBJ1-2; D possibly corresponds to TRBD1 (6 bases). The CDR3 spans 14 residues. The V and J ends lost 1 base and 4 bases respectively, with 11 bases between them. The germline V gene encodes CDR1 SGHDT and CDR2 YYEEEE. CDR3 sequence reads: CASSLQGFPYGYTF. In DNA form, the CDR3 reads TGTGCCAGCAGCTTGCAGGGGTTCCCCTATGGCTACACCTTC.

V is TRBV10-3 and J is TRBJ2-1; 8 bases match TRBD2. The J segment lost 4 bases and the V segment lost 0 bases, leaving 5 bases of the junction unmatched. This CDR3 spans 16 amino acids. From germline, CDR1 is ENHRY and CDR2 SYGVKD. The CDR3 is CAISESSGGMYNEQFF. CDR3 coding DNA: TGTGCCATCAGTGAGTCCTCGGGGGGGATGTACAATGAGCAGTTCTTC.

The rearrangement links TRBV5-1 to TRBJ2-1; TRBD2 aligns across 14 bases. V was pared by 4 bases and J by 4 bases, with 10 bases of the junction left unmatched. CDR3 length: 18 amino acids. The germline V gene encodes CDR1 SGHRS and CDR2 YFSETQ. The CDR3, as DNA: TGCGCCAGCAGCCAGGCCGGACTAGCGGGGGGTTTTTACAATGAGCAGTTCTTC. Encoded protein: CASSQAGLAGGFYNEQFF.

This chain joins TRBV9 and TRBJ1-6; D unclear. The germline V and J ends were trimmed by 0 bases and 1 base, with 11 bases remaining between them. Germline V gene lookup returns CDR1 SGDLS and CDR2 YYNGEE. This CDR3 is 17 amino acids long. The CDR3 nucleotides are TGTGCCAGCAGCGTAGGCCCGGGTCGGTCCTATAATTCACCCCTCCACTTT. Residues: CASSVGPGRSYNSPLHF.

The V and J genes are TRBV19 and TRBJ2-7, with a weak D call TRBD1 (6 bases). Germline V CDR1 and CDR2: LNHDA, SQIVND (reference sequence). Trimming removed 4 bases from V and 0 bases from J, with 10 bases in between. This CDR3 region has 14 residues. The CDR3 region is CASSSLGGSYEQYF. DNA for the CDR3: TGTGCCAGTAGTAGCTTAGGGGGCTCCTACGAGCAGTACTTC.

The chain links TRBV5-1 to TRBJ2-2, with a tentative D call TRBD1 (5 bases). This CDR3 has 14 amino acids. Per germline, CDR1 SGHRS and CDR2 YFSETQ. Trimming removed 4 bases at V and 1 base at J, with 8 bases between. In DNA form, the CDR3 reads TGCGCCAGCAGCCGCGGACAGAACACCGGGGAGCTGTTTTTT. Its protein is CASSRGQNTGELFF.

The rearrangement links TRBV5-4 to TRBJ1-2, with TRBD1 matching 11 bases. The ends lost 4 bases at V and 4 bases at J; junction bases unmatched: 9. Germline CDR1 is SGHNT and CDR2 is YYREEE (reference sequence). The CDR3 spans 16 residues. The CDR3 region has the DNA TGTGCCAGCAGCCCCCCCGGCGGGACAGGGGGCTATGGCTACACCTTC. Translation: CASSPPGGTGGYGYTF.

The sample holds a few counts of this clone. This chain uses TRBV7-6 with TRBJ2-2, with D unclear. The CDR3 length is 13 residues. Germline V gene sequence: CDR1 SGHVS, CDR2 FNYEAQ. V dropped 5 bases and J dropped 6 bases, with 10 bases sitting between them. CDR3 region: CASSTRHAGELFF. The DNA of the CDR3 is TGTGCCAGCAGCACTCGACACGCCGGGGAGCTGTTTTTT.

The CDR3 sequence is CASSQGPGRQSSGNTIYF. The CDR3, as DNA: TGTGCCAGCAGCCAGGGCCCGGGACGGCAGAGCTCTGGAAACACCATATATTTT. The chain combines TRBV5-4 with TRBJ1-3; TRBD1 is a possible D gene (5 bases). This CDR3 is built from 18 residues. Germline loops: CDR1 SGHNT, CDR2 YYREEE (reference sequence). V lost 4 bases to trimming and J lost 0 bases, with 20 bases between them.

This rearrangement joins TRBV7-2 to TRBJ2-5; D is ambiguous. Trimming took 5 bases from V and 2 from J, leaving 15 bases between them. Germline values: CDR1 SGHTA, CDR2 FQGNSA. This CDR3 region has 15 residues. The CDR3 spells CASSLWANSQETQYF. The CDR3 coding sequence is TGTGCCAGCAGCCTGTGGGCGAACAGTCAAGAGACCCAGTACTTC.

The genes are TRBV15 and TRBJ1-2; D gene unclear. Trimming took 0 bases from V and 4 from J, leaving 21 bases between them. From germline, CDR1 is LNHNV and CDR2 YYDKDF (reference sequence). This CDR3 has 18 amino acids. CDR3 in DNA: TGTGCCACCAGCAGAGATATGATCCTAGGAGAGAGAGTCTATGGCTACACCTTC. It specifies CATSRDMILGERVYGYTF.